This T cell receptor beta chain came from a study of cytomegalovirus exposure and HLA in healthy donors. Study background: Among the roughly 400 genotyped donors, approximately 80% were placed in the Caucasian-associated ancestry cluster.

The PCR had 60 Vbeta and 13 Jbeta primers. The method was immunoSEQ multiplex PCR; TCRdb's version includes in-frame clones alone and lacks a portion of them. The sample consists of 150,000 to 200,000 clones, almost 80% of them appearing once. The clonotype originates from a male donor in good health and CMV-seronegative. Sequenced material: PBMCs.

The CDR3 bases are TGTGCCAGCAGTTACGGTGGAGGGGGCGTCTACGAGCAGTACTTC. This codes for CASSYGGGGVYEQYF. J is TRBJ2-7 and V is TRBV6-6; D might be TRBD1 (7 bases). Trimming took off 2 bases at V and 3 bases at J, with 14 bases between the two ends. The CDR3 has 15 amino acids. Germline values: CDR1 MNHNY, CDR2 SVGAGI (reference sequence).